The next 20 T cell receptor beta chains were all read from a single sample in a study of shared clonotypes between healthy human individuals. The protocol was immunoSEQ multiplex PCR, while the TCRdb copy is restricted to in-frame clones and leaves out a portion. The table records more than 2,000,000 clones, just over 90% of them present only once. Material: naive CD4+ T cells from PBMCs. Regarding subset: CD45RA+ positively selected. Source of these receptors: a man in his late teens or twenties in good health. Some clones in this sample may be carry-over from other donors' samples.

The chain joins TRBV19 to TRBJ1-5; D might be TRBD1 (5 bases). Germline V CDR1 and CDR2: LNHDA, SQIVND (reference sequence). Deletions cut 3 bases from V and 9 bases from J, with 15 bases between. This CDR3 is built from 14 residues. CDR3 protein: CASSILQGGMPQHF. CDR3 in DNA: TGTGCCAGTAGTATTCTGCAGGGAGGAATGCCCCAGCATTTT.

The gene calls are TRBV2 and TRBJ1-5; D is unresolved. This CDR3 has 13 amino acids. Deletions cut 4 bases from V and 6 bases from J, with 10 bases between. CDR1 is SNHLY and CDR2 is FYNNEI in the germline V gene. The CDR3, as DNA: TGTGCCAGCAGTGCAGAATCGGGTCAGCCCCAGCATTTT. Translated: CASSAESGQPQHF.

This clone was detected once. The rearrangement joins TRBV5-4 to TRBJ2-3; 12 bases align to TRBD2. Unmatched junction bases numbered 8, after V lost 4 bases and J lost 5 bases. Germline lookup yields CDR1 SGHNT and CDR2 YYREEE (reference sequence). The CDR3 is 16 amino acids. In DNA form, the CDR3 reads TGTGCCAGCAGCCCGACTAGCGGGAGAGATAGAGATACGCAGTATTTT. Translated, it gives CASSPTSGRDRDTQYF.

Comment on this clone: Other DNA sequences in the sample encode the same CDR3. J is TRBJ1-2 and V is TRBV28, with TRBD1 as a possible D gene (5 bases). The CDR3 loop spans 12 amino acids. CDR1 is MDHEN, CDR2 SYDVKM, per germline. The ends were cut back, 0 bases at V and 6 bases at J, with 5 bases in the middle. CDR3 nucleotides: TGTGCCAGCAGTTTATGGGGGGATGGCTACACCTTC. Its translation: CASSLWGDGYTF.

This clone was observed once. The same CDR3 can be traced to other DNA sequences in this sample. CDR3 nucleotide sequence: TGCAGCGTTGCCCCCCTGAAGAACACTGAAGCTTTCTTT. Translation gives CSVAPLKNTEAFF. J is TRBJ1-1 and V is TRBV29-1; no definite D call. This CDR3 spans 13 amino acids. V was pared by 4 bases and J by 1 base, with 10 bases between. Germline V gene lookup returns CDR1 SQVTM and CDR2 ANQGSEA.

The chain combines TRBV11-1 with TRBJ2-3; 13 bases match TRBD2. Unmatched junction bases numbered 5, after V lost 5 bases and J lost 3 bases. The CDR3 is 16 residues long. The germline gives CDR1 SGHAT, CDR2 FQDESV (reference sequence). The CDR3: CASSRRTSGRTDTQYF. Here the CDR3 DNA reads TGTGCCAGCAGCCGGAGGACTAGCGGGAGAACAGATACGCAGTATTTT.

The table lists this clone with a few counts. The sample holds other DNA sequences that translate to the same CDR3. The chain recombines TRBV6-1 with TRBJ1-5; D is uncertain. The CDR3 has 11 residues. Trimming left V 2 bases short and J 7 bases short, with 3 bases between. Germline lookup yields CDR1 MNHNS and CDR2 SASEGT. CDR3 in DNA: TGTGCCAGCAGTGAATACCAGCCCCAGCATTTT. It specifies CASSEYQPQHF.

The rearrangement joins TRBV5-4 to TRBJ2-5, with TRBD1 matching over 11 bases. The germline CDR1 and CDR2 sequences are SGHNT and YYREEE (reference sequence). The V gene end was trimmed by 3 bases and the J gene end by 4 bases; junction bases not matched to a gene: 5. The CDR3 runs 15 residues. This CDR3 reads CASSSGTGGRETQYF. In nucleotides, the CDR3 is TGTGCCAGCAGCTCCGGGACAGGGGGGCGAGAGACCCAGTACTTC.

The rearrangement uses TRBV15 and TRBJ1-4, with unresolved D. Germline CDR1 reads LNHNV; CDR2 reads YYDKDF (reference sequence). The CDR3 covers 15 residues. Between the trimmed V and J ends, which lost 0 bases and 7 bases, there was a span of 12 bases. CDR3 in DNA: TGTGCCACCAGCAGAGATGGAATGATGGCTGAAAAACTGTTTTTT. Translation gives CATSRDGMMAEKLFF.

This clone was seen only once. The chain uses TRBV7-9 and TRBJ1-2; D not resolved. Germline V lookup: CDR1 SEHNR, CDR2 FQNEAQ (reference sequence). The CDR3 length is 16 residues. Trimming removed 2 bases at V and 0 bases at J, with 13 bases between. CDR3 bases: TGTGCCAGCAGCTTATCGACGGGGTTGACTAACTATGGCTACACCTTC. Translating it yields CASSLSTGLTNYGYTF.

The V call is TRBV29-1, the J call TRBJ2-5; a possible D gene is TRBD1 (7 bases). Between the trimmed V and J ends, which lost 7 bases and 1 base, there was a span of 16 bases. The germline V gene encodes CDR1 SQVTM and CDR2 ANQGSEA. This CDR3 is 14 amino acids long. This chain's CDR3 is CSAQGGDSQETQYF. DNA of the CDR3: TGCAGCGCCCAGGGCGGGGACAGCCAAGAGACCCAGTACTTC.

J is TRBJ2-7 and V is TRBV19, with 8 bases identical to TRBD2. V lost 4 bases, J lost 0 bases, and 5 bases stayed unmatched. CDR1 LNHDA and CDR2 SQIVND come from the germline V gene (reference sequence). The CDR3 is made up of 15 amino acids. In DNA form, the CDR3 reads TGTGCCAGTAGTAGAAAGCGGGAGAGCTCCTACGAGCAGTACTTC. This gives the protein CASSRKRESSYEQYF.

The chain carries TRBV9 and TRBJ2-1; D is possibly TRBD2 (6 bases). With 2 bases removed from V and 5 bases from J, the gap between germline ends came to 20 bases. The CDR3 is made up of 17 amino acids. Germline loops: CDR1 SGDLS, CDR2 YYNGEE. As DNA, the CDR3 is TGTGCCAGCAGCGTCGCAAGCGGGTTGCCCTACGACAATGAGCAGTTCTTC. Translation gives CASSVASGLPYDNEQFF.

A single count supports this clone. V gene TRBV28 combines with J gene TRBJ2-1; 7 bases map to TRBD2. The CDR3 runs 14 residues. V shed 2 bases, J shed 8 bases, and the junction held 6 bases outside the gene matches. The germline gives CDR1 MDHEN, CDR2 SYDVKM. The chain's CDR3 is CASSLAGALYEQFF. The CDR3 region has the DNA TGTGCCAGCAGTTTAGCGGGAGCTTTATATGAGCAGTTCTTC.

This chain links TRBV28 with TRBJ1-6, with TRBD1 identical over 9 bases. The CDR3 covers 16 residues. Germline V gene lookup returns CDR1 MDHEN and CDR2 SYDVKM. The ends lost 5 bases at V and 4 bases at J; junction bases unmatched: 6. The CDR3 DNA follows: TGTGCCAGCAGTCCCACCGGGACAGGGTATAATTCACCCCTCCACTTT. Protein product: CASSPTGTGYNSPLHF.

For the CDR3, the DNA is TGTGCCAGCAGCCAGGACCTGGGGAGGAAGACAAGTCAGCCCCAGCATTTT. Protein: CASSQDLGRKTSQPQHF. The rearrangement links TRBV14 to TRBJ1-5; the D is unclear. Germline CDR1 SGHDN, CDR2 FVKESK. The CDR3 sequence is 17 residues long. Trimming stripped 3 bases from V and 6 bases from J, with 21 bases between.

The V gene is TRBV11-1, the J gene TRBJ2-7; 7 bases agree with TRBD2. Germline trimming cut 5 bases from V and 4 bases from J; bases unmatched to any gene: 11. The CDR3 is 15 residues long. Germline loops: CDR1 SGHAT, CDR2 FQDESV (reference sequence). CDR3 in amino acids: CASSLTRTSFYEQYF. In DNA form, the CDR3 reads TGTGCCAGCAGCCTAACCAGGACTAGTTTTTACGAGCAGTACTTC.

The rearrangement joins TRBV28 to TRBJ2-1; 8 positions agree with TRBD1. V dropped 6 bases and J dropped 8; count of bases not matched to a gene: 6. Looked up from germline, CDR1 is MDHEN and CDR2 is SYDVKM. This CDR3 comprises 13 residues. The CDR3 here is CASSSGQGHEQFF. The CDR3, as DNA: TGTGCCAGCAGCTCCGGACAGGGCCATGAGCAGTTCTTC. Variable domain in full (rest from reference TRBV28 and TRBJ2-1): DVKVTQSSRYLVKRTGEKVFLECVQDMDHENMFWYRQDPGLGLRLIYFSYDVKMKEKGDIPEGYSVSREKKERFSLILESASTNQTSMYLCASSSGQGHEQFFGPGTRLTVL.

The chain has TRBV4-3 and TRBJ1-5; D is unclear. This CDR3 is 16 amino acids long. Germline assignment: CDR1 LGHNA and CDR2 YSLEER. V was trimmed by 0 bases and J by 0 bases, leaving 9 bases between them. In nucleotides, the CDR3 is TGCGCCAGCAGCCAAGATTTAGCCAGTAGCAATCAGCCCCAGCATTTT. Its translation is CASSQDLASSNQPQHF.

The J gene is TRBJ1-3, the V gene TRBV19; D ambiguous. Trimming cost V 0 bases and J 0 bases, with 24 bases left between them. The CDR3 contains 21 residues. CDR1 and CDR2 (germline): LNHDA, SQIVND (reference sequence). CDR3 nucleotides: TGTGCCAGTAGTATAGATGTTTCGGATTTCGCGAACAGCCGCTCTGGAAACACCATATATTTT. It translates to CASSIDVSDFANSRSGNTIYF.